The present T cell receptor beta chain was sequenced within a study of OX40 agonist ivuxolimab in advanced cancers. The germline V and J ends were trimmed by 0 bases and 1 base, with 6 bases remaining between them. Germline assignment: CDR1 SGHDN and CDR2 FVKESK. The CDR3 totals 15 residues. Data came from immunoSEQ multiplex PCR; TCRdb stores just in-frame clones and leaves some out. The repertoire includes 42,000 or so clones, roughly 89% of them detected once, and roughly a third sits in the top ten. A word on this clone: Its antigen is currently unknown.

General study points: Undetermined was the antigen specificity of the expanded peripheral T cells. Clones of CD4+ and CD8+ blood T cells grew by week 6 at doses of 0.1 to 3.0 mg/kg.

The source material was CD4+ or CD8+ T cells sorted from blood, sampled in a trial of the OX40 agonist ivuxolimab. This sequence joins TRBV14 and TRBJ2-2; no firm D call. The TCR comes from an adult with an advanced solid tumor such as melanoma, head and neck, liver or kidney cancer. CDR3 region: CASSQDIQNTGELFF. In DNA, the CDR3 is TGTGCCAGCAGCCAAGATATACAGAACACCGGGGAGCTGTTTTTT. Complete variable domain (other parts from reference TRBV14 and TRBJ2-2): EAGVTQFPSHSVIEKGQTVTLRCDPISGHDNLYWYRRVMGKEIKFLLHFVKESKQDESGMPNNRFLAERTGGTYSTLKVQPAELEDSGVYFCASSQDIQNTGELFFGEGSRLTVL.